This TCR beta chain was sequenced for a study of blood T cells in healthy people across ages. Remarks on this clonotype: The antigen is unknown.

The study, taken as a whole, reports: Bulk PBMC profiling left naive and antigen-experienced comparisons inconclusive.

Through a sample-barcoded 5' primer and a J-beta primer mix, a second PCR was run for about 7 to 12 cycles. Each CDR3 protein is one row after TCRdb ran MiXCR on the 5' RACE reads. Among around 1,800,000 distinct CDR3 sequences listed, 30% to 40% were seen once. CDR3 size: 13 residues. CDR1 and CDR2 (germline): SSHAT, FNYEAQ (reference sequence). Sequenced: blood. This receptor was obtained from a human donor in good health. V gene TRBV7-7 combines with J gene TRBJ2-4; the D gene is possibly TRBD1 (5 bases). The J call is doubtful: the DNA matches TRBJ2-5 better. CDR3 bases: TGTGCCAGCAGCCAAGAACCTACAGGGACCCAGTACTTC. Its protein is CASSQEPTGTQYF.